This passage covers 15 T cell receptor beta chains from one sample sequenced in a study of T cells expressing NK-cell markers. TCRdb processed the 5' RACE reads again and assigns one entry to each CDR3 protein, with no DNA. The listing contains roughly 430,000 distinct CDR3 sequences. Sequences were obtained from blood T cells: a sorted CD56 or NKG2C T cell subset, CD4+ or CD8+ T cells, or bulk PBMC T cells (not recorded which). The receptor source for this set is a woman between 18 and 69 years old in good health.

V usage is TRBV28 and J usage is TRBJ2-1. The length of the CDR3 is 11 residues. Looked up from germline, CDR1 is MDHEN and CDR2 is SYDVKM. The CDR3: CASSTLNEQFF.

This rearrangement joins TRBV6-2 or TRBV6-3 to TRBJ2-7; the D call of TRBD2 rests on TCRdb alone, since no DNA is present to check it. The CDR3 runs to 14 residues. The germline gives CDR1 MNHEY, CDR2 SVGEGT. CDR3: CASSTSGRWDEQYF.

The chain combines TRBV5-1 with TRBJ2-2. This CDR3 is 16 amino acids long. Germline lookup yields CDR1 SGHRS and CDR2 YFSETQ. The CDR3 loop is CASSLAVSQNTGELFF.

The chain carries TRBV7-9 and TRBJ2-3; TCRdb calls TRBD1, which cannot be checked without DNA. This CDR3 has 16 amino acids. Germline CDR1 is SEHNR and CDR2 is FQNEAQ (reference sequence). This chain's CDR3 is CASSLVYRAMTDTQYF.

The gene calls are TRBV20-1 and TRBJ1-4; the TCRdb D gene call, TRBD1, has no DNA to confirm it. The CDR3 contains 12 residues. In germline, CDR1 is DFQATT, CDR2 SNEGSKA (reference sequence). The CDR3 spells CSAHFAGAKPVF.

CDR3 in amino acids: CASSYGTESNYGYTF. The chain uses TRBV6-2 or TRBV6-3 and TRBJ1-2; TCRdb's D gene call, TRBD1, goes unchecked for lack of DNA. CDR1 and CDR2 (germline): MNHEY, SVGEGT. The CDR3 is made up of 15 amino acids.

The rearrangement joins TRBV4-3 to TRBJ2-3; the TCRdb call, TRBD2, lacks DNA for checking. Germline V gene lookup returns CDR1 LGHNA and CDR2 YSLEER. CDR3 length: 15 amino acids. The CDR3: CASSPRQGHTDTQYF.

V is TRBV27 and J is TRBJ2-6. The CDR3 is made up of 15 amino acids. The germline V gene encodes CDR1 MNHEY and CDR2 SMNVEV (reference sequence). The CDR3 sequence is CASSSGTPGANVLTF. Based on the CDR3 plus reference TRBV27 and TRBJ2-6, the full variable domain is EAQVTQNPRYLITVTGKKLTVTCSQNMNHEYMSWYRQDPGLGLRQIYYSMNVEVTDKGDVPEGYKVSRKEKRNFPLILESPSPNQTSLYFCASSSGTPGANVLTFGAGSRLTVL.

The rearrangement joins TRBV20-1 to TRBJ1-4; no DNA is available, so the TRBD1 call from TCRdb remains unchecked. Germline values: CDR1 DFQATT, CDR2 SNEGSKA (reference sequence). There are 13 residues in the CDR3. This CDR3 reads CSARGTVNEKLFF.

The CDR3 sequence: CASSLASGLAGGNIQYF. This chain uses TRBV5-1 with TRBJ2-4; TCRdb names TRBD2, which stays unverified in the absence of DNA. The CDR3 has 17 residues. The germline CDR1 and CDR2 sequences are SGHRS and YFSETQ.

The chain links TRBV20-1 to TRBJ2-5; TCRdb calls TRBD2, which cannot be checked without DNA. CDR1 and CDR2 from the germline V gene are DFQATT and SNEGSKA (reference sequence). The CDR3 runs 16 residues. CDR3 sequence: CSASQPSGSMRETQYF.

The V gene is TRBV18, the J gene TRBJ1-1. Germline CDR1 KGHSH, CDR2 LQKENI. CDR3 length equals 16 residues. The CDR3: CASSPPSIGIKTEAFF. The variable domain in full, with the rest retrieved from reference TRBV18 and TRBJ1-1, is NAGVMQNPRHLVRRRGQEARLRCSPMKGHSHVYWYRQLPEEGLKFMVYLQKENIIDESGMPKERFSAEFPKEGPSILRIQQVVRGDSAAYFCASSPPSIGIKTEAFFGQGTRLTVV.

This chain connects TRBV7-3 to TRBJ2-3; the D call from TCRdb, TRBD1, cannot be confirmed without DNA. CDR3 length equals 13 residues. Germline assignment: CDR1 SGHTA and CDR2 FQGTGA. CDR3 in amino acids: CASSLAGGDTKYF. Combining the CDR3 with reference TRBV7-3 and TRBJ2-3 gives the whole variable domain GAGVSQTPSNKVTEKGKYVELRCDPISGHTALYWYRQSLGQGPEFLIYFQGTGAADDSGLPNDRFFAVRPEGSVSTLKIQRTERGDSAVYLCASSLAGGDTKYFGPGTRLTVL.

V usage is TRBV5-5 and J usage is TRBJ2-1; TCRdb designates TRBD1, a call that cannot be tested without DNA. In germline, CDR1 is SGHKS, CDR2 YYEKEE (reference sequence). The CDR3 spans 18 residues. CDR3 loop: CASSSRWLGQGIDNEQFF.

The V gene is TRBV12-3 or TRBV12-4, the J gene TRBJ2-3; the TCRdb call, TRBD1, lacks DNA for checking. The CDR3 sequence is 15 residues long. CDR3 loop: CASKGQVVWTDTQYF.